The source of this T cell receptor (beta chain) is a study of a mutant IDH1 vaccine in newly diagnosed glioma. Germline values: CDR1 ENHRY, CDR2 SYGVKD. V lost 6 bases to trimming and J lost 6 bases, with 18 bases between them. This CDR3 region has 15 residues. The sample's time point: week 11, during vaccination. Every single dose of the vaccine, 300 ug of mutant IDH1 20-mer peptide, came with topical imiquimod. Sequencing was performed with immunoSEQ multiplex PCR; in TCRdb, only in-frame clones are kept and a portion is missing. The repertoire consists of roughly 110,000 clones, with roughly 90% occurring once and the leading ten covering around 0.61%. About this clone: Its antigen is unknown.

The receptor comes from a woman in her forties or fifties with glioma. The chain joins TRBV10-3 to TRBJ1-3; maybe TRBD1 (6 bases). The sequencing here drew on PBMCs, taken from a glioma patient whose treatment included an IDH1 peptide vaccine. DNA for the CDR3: TGTGCCATCAGATACAACAGGGATCTCGAAAACACCATATATTTT. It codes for CAIRYNRDLENTIYF.